This T cell receptor beta chain was found in a study of blood T cell repertoires in COVID-19. Repertoires were generated with immunoSEQ multiplex PCR, while TCRdb's copy carries only in-frame clones and drops some. The sample gives under 300,000 clones, roughly 91% of which show up once; 8.8% is in the top ten. The specimen sequenced was PBMCs or T cells enriched from blood (not recorded which). The TCR sequence derives from a man aged 35-49 years who had recovered from COVID-19.

The CDR3, as DNA: TGTGCCAGCAGCTTAGGGGACAGGATCGTAGCTAACTATGGCTACACCTTC. This gives the protein CASSLGDRIVANYGYTF. The V call is TRBV11-3, the J call TRBJ1-2, with 8 bases matching TRBD1. This CDR3 region has 17 residues. Per germline, CDR1 SGHNT and CDR2 YENEEA. V was clipped by 1 base and J by 0 bases; unmatched bases: 7.